This T cell receptor (beta chain) was obtained from a study of cytomegalovirus exposure and HLA in healthy donors. Germline V gives CDR1 LGHNA, CDR2 YSLEER. The CDR3 extends over 16 amino acids. V dropped 3 bases and J dropped 3; count of bases not matched to a gene: 8. It was with 60 Vbeta and 13 Jbeta primers that the PCR ran. Here immunoSEQ multiplex PCR was the method, and the copy in TCRdb shows in-frame clones only, minus some. The repertoire includes about 160,000 clones, about 76% of them detected once, and roughly 3.4% sits in the top ten. Regarding this clone: Its antigen is not known.

The study's findings and limits: The dataset shows that most TCR sequences were rare, while some public TCRs occurred in many donors. Per a prior analysis, the majority of TCR beta V segments were productive roughly 87% or roughly 30% of the time. Researchers catalogued roughly 150 TCR beta chains as cytomegalovirus-associated.

Sequences were obtained from PBMCs. This chain joins TRBV4-3 and TRBJ2-7; 10 nucleotides align to TRBD2. The sequence came from a human donor in good health. As DNA, the CDR3 is TGCGCCAGCAGCCAGGGGACTAGCGTGAATTACTACGAGCAGTACTTC. It is translated as CASSQGTSVNYYEQYF.